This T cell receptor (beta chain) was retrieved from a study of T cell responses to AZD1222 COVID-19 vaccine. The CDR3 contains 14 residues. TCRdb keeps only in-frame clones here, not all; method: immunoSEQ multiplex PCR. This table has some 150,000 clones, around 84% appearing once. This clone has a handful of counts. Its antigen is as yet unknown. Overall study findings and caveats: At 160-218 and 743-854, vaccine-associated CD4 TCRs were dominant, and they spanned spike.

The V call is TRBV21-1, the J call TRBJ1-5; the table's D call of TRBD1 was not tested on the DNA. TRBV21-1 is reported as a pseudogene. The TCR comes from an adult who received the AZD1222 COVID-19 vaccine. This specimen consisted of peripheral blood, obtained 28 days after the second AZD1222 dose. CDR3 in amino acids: CATPRNGRFWPQHF. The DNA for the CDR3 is TGTGCCACCCCCAGGAATGGCAGATTTTGGCCCCAGCATTTT.